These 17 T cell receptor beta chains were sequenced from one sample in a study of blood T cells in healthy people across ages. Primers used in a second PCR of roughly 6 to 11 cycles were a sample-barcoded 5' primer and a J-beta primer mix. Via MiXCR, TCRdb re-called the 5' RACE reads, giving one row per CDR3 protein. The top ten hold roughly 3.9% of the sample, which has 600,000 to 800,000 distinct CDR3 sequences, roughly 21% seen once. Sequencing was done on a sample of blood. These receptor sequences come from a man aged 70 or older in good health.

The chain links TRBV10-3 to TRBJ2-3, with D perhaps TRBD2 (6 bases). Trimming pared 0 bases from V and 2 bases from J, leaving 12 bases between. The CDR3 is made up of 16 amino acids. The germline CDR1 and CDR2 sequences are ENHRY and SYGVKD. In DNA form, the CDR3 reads TGTGCCATCAGTGAGTCGGACGGAGGGATCACAGATACGCAGTATTTT. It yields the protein CAISESDGGITDTQYF.

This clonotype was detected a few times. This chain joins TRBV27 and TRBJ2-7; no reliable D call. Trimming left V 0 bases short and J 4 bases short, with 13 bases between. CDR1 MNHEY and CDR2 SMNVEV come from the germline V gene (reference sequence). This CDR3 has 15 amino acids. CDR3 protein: CASSLSPFGQYEQYF. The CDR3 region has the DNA TGTGCCAGCAGTTTATCCCCCTTCGGCCAGTACGAGCAGTACTTC.

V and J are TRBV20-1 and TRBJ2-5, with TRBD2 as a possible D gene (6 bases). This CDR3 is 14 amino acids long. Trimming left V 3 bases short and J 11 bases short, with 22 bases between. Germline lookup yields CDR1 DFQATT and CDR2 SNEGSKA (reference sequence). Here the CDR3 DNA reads TGCAGTGCTAGGGCTCGCGGGACCCCTGAGGAGCAGTACTTC. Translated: CSARARGTPEEQYF.

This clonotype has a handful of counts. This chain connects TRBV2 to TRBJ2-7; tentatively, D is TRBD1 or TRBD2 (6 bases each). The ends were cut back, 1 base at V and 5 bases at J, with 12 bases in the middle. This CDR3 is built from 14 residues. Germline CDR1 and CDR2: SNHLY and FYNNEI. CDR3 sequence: CASSEGLGGHEQYF. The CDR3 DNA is TGTGCCAGCAGTGAAGGATTGGGGGGCCACGAGCAGTACTTC.

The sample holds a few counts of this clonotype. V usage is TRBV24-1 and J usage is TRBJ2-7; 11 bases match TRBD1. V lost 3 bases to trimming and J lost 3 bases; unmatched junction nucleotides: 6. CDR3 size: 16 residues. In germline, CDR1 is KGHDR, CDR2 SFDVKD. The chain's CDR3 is CATSDPRDRGFYEQYF. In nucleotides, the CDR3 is TGTGCCACCAGTGATCCCCGGGACAGGGGGTTCTACGAGCAGTACTTC.

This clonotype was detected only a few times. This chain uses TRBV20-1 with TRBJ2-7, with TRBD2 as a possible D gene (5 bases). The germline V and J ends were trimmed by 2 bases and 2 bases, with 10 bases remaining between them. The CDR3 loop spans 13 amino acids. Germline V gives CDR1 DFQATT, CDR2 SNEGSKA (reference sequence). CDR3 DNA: TGCAGTGCTAGACCCAGCGGAACCTACGAGCAGTACTTC. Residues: CSARPSGTYEQYF.

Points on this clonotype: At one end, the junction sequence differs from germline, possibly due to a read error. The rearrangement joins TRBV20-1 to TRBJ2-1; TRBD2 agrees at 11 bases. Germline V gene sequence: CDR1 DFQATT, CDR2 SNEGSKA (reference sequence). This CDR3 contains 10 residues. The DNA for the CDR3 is TGCAGTGCTTCTAGCGGGGGGCTTTACTTC. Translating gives CSASSGGLYF.

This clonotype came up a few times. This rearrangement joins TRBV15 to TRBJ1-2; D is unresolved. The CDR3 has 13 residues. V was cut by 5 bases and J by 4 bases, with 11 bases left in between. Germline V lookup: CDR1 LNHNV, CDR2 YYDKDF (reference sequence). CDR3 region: CATSPGGSYGYTF. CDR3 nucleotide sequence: TGTGCCACCAGCCCGGGAGGGAGCTATGGCTACACCTTC.

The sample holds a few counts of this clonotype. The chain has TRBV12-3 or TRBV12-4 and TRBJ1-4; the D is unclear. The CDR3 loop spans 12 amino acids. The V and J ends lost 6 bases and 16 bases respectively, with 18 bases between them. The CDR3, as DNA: TGTGCCAGCAGCCCCGGACGGGTCCTGCCGTTTTTT. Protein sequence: CASSPGRVLPFF.

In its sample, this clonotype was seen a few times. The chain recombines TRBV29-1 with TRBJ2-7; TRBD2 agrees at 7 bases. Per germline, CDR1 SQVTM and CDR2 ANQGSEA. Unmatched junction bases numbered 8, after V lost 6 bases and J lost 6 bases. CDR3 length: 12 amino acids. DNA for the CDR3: TGCAGCGTCATAAGCGGGAAGGTCGAGCAGTACTTC. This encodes CSVISGKVEQYF.

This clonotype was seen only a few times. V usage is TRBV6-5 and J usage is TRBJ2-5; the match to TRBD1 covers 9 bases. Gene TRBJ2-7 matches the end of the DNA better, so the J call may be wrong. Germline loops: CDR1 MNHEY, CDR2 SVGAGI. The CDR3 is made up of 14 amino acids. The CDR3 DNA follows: TGTGCCAGCAGTAGACAGGGGGTAATGAGCGAGCAGTACTTC. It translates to CASSRQGVMSEQYF.

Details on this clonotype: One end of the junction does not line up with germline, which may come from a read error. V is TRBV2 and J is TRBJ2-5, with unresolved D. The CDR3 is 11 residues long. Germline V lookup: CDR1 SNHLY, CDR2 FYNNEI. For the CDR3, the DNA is TGTGCCGGCAGTGAAGAAGAGACCCAGTACTTC. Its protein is CAGSEEETQYF.

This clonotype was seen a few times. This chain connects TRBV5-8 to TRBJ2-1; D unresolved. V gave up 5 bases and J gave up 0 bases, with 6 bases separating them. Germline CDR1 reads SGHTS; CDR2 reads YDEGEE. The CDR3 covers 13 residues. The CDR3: CASSASSYNEQFF. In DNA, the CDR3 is TGTGCCAGCAGTGCGAGCTCCTACAATGAGCAGTTCTTC.

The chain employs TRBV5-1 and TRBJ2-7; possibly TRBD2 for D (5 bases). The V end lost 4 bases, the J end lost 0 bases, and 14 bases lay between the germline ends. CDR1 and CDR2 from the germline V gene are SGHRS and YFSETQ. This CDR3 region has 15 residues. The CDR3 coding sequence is TGCGCCAGCAGCCCCCGAATAGCGCTCTCCTACGAGCAGTACTTC. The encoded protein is CASSPRIALSYEQYF. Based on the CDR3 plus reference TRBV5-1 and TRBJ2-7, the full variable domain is KAGVTQTPRYLIKTRGQQVTLSCSPISGHRSVSWYQQTPGQGLQFLFEYFSETQRNKGNFPGRFSGRQFSNSRSEMNVSTLELGDSALYLCASSPRIALSYEQYFGPGTRLTVT.

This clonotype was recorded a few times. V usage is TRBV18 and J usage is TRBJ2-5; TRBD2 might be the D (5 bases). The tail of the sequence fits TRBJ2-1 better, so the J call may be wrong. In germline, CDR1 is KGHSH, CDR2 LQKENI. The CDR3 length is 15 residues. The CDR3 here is CASSPLGRGPNEQFF. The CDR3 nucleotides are TGTGCCAGCTCCCCCTTGGGTCGGGGTCCCAATGAGCAGTTCTTC.

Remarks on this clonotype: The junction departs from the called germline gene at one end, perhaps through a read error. CDR3 protein: CASTPRTGTGERFF. The DNA for the CDR3 is TGTGCCAGCACCCCCAGGACGGGCACCGGGGAGCGGTTTTTT. The V gene is TRBV7-8, the J gene TRBJ2-2, with D perhaps TRBD2 (5 bases). Germline CDR1 SGHVS, CDR2 FQNEAQ. The CDR3 contains 14 residues.

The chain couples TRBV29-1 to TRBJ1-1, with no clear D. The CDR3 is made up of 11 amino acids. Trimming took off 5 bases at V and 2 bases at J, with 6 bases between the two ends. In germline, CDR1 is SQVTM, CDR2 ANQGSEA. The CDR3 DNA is TGCAGCGTTTCGGGAAACACTGAAGCTTTCTTT. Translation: CSVSGNTEAFF.